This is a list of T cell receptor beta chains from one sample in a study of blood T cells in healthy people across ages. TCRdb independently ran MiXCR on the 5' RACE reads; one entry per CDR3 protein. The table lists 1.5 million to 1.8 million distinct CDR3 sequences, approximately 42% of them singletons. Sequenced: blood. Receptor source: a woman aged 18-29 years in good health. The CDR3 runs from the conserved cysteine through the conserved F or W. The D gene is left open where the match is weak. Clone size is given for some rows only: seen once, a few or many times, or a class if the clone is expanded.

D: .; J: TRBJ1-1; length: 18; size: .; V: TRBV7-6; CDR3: CASSFGWAHRIRDTEAFF; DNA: TGTGCCAGCAGCTTTGGGTGGGCTCACAGGATAAGGGACACTGAAGCTTTCTTT
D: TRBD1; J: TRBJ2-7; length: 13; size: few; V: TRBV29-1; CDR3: CSVEVTGDYEQYF; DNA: TGCAGCGTTGAAGTAACAGGGGACTACGAGCAGTACTTC
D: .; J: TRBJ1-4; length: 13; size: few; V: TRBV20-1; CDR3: CSAIDSYNEKLFF; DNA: TGCAGTGCTATCGACAGTTATAATGAAAAACTGTTTTTT
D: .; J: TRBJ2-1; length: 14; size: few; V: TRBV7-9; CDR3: CASSLRSVYNEQFF; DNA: TGTGCCAGCAGCTTACGGTCAGTCTACAATGAGCAGTTCTTC
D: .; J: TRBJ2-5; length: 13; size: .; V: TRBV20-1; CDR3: CSARVPNLREQYF; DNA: TGCAGTGCTAGAGTCCCTAATCTCAGGGAGCAGTACTTC
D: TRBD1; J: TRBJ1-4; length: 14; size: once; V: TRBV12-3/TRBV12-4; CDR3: CASRLTGADEKLFF; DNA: TGTGCCAGCAGATTGACAGGGGCCGATGAAAAACTGTTTTTT
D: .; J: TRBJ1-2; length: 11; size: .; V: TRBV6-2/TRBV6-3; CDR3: CASSYFRLYTF; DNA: TGTGCCAGCAGTTACTTCAGACTCTACACCTTC
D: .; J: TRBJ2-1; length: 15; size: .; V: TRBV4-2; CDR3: CASSRRTNNYNEQFF; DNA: TGTGCCAGCAGCCGCAGGACTAACAACTACAATGAGCAGTTCTTC
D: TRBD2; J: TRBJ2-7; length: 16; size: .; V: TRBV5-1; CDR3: CASSLGLAAVYNEQYF; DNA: TGCGCCAGCAGCTTGGGACTAGCGGCCGTTTACAATGAGCAGTACTTC
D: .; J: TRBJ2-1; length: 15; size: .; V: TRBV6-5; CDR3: CASRIPGRRQNEQFF; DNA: TGTGCCAGCAGGATCCCGGGACGCAGACAGAATGAGCAGTTCTTC
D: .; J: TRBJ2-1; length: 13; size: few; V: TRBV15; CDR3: CATSDRQEGWQFF; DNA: TGTGCCACCAGCGATCGACAGGAGGGGTGGCAGTTCTTC
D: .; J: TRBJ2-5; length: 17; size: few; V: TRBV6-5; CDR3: CASSYLFTDGAIETQYF; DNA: TGTGCCAGCAGTTACTTATTTACAGATGGGGCGATCGAGACCCAGTACTTC
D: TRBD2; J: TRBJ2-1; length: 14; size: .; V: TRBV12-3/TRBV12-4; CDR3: CASSLGAGGNEQFF; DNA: TGTGCCAGCAGTTTAGGGGCGGGGGGGAATGAGCAGTTCTTC
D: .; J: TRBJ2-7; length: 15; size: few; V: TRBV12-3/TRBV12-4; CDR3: CASSLSRGGYNEQYF; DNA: TGTGCCAGCAGTTTAAGTAGGGGTGGCTACAATGAGCAGTACTTC
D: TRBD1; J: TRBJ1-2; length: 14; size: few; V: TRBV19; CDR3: CASTYRGPNYGYTF; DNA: TGTGCCAGTACCTACAGGGGGCCTAACTATGGCTACACCTTC
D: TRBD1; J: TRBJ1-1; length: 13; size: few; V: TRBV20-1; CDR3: CSARQGGRTEAFF; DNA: TGCAGTGCACGACAGGGTGGGAGGACTGAAGCTTTCTTT
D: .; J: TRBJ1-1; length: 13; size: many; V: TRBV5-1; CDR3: CASSLNRNTEAFF; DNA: TGTGCCAGCAGCTTAAACAGGAACACTGAAGCTTTCTTT
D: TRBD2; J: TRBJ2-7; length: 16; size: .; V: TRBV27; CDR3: CASRAAAGGPNNEQYF; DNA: TGTGCCAGCAGAGCTGCGGCGGGAGGTCCCAATAACGAGCAGTACTTC
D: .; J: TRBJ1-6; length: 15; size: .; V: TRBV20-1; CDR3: CSAREPGRLNSPLHF; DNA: TGCAGTGCTAGAGAACCAGGCAGGCTAAATTCACCCCTCCACTTT
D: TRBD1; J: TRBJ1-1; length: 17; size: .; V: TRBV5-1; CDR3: CASRGGVRDRGLTEAFF; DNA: TGCGCCAGCAGGGGAGGGGTTAGGGACAGGGGGCTTACTGAAGCTTTCTTT
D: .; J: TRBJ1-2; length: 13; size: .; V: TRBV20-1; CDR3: CSARGRQFYGYTF; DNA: TGCAGTGCTAGAGGTCGGCAGTTCTATGGCTACACCTTC
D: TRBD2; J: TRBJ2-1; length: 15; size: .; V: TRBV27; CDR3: CASSTSGGPYNEQFF; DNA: TGTGCCAGCAGTACTAGCGGGGGGCCCTACAATGAGCAGTTCTTC
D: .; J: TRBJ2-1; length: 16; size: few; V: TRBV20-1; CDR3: CSARATSGQPYNEQFF; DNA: TGCAGTGCTAGAGCAACTTCGGGTCAACCCTACAATGAGCAGTTCTTC
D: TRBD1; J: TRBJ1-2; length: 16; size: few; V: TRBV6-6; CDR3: CASSPGQTTSNYGYTF; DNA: TGTGCCAGCAGTCCGGGACAGACCACTTCTAACTATGGCTACACCTTC
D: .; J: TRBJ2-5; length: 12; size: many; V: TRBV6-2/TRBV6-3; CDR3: CASTQGQETQYF; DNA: TGTGCCAGCACTCAGGGACAAGAGACCCAGTACTTC
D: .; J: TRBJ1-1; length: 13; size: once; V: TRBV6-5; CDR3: CASSDDPGTEAFF; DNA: TGTGCCAGCAGTGACGATCCCGGCACTGAAGCTTTCTTT
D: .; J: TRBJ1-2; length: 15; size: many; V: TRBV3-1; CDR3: CASSPIRAHNYGYTF; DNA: TGTGCCAGCAGCCCAATCAGGGCTCATAACTATGGCTACACCTTC
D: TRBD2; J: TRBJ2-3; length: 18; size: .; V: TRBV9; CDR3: CASSLMGLAALGTDTQYF; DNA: TGTGCCAGCAGCCTAATGGGACTAGCGGCCCTCGGCACAGATACGCAGTATTTT
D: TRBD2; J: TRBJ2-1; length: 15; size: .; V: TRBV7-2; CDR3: CASSFLAGVENEQFF; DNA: TGTGCCAGCAGTTTTCTAGCGGGAGTTGAAAATGAGCAGTTCTTC
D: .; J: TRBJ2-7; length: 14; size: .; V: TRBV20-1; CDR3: CSASQDYHPYEQYF; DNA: TGCAGTGCTAGCCAGGACTACCACCCCTACGAGCAGTACTTC
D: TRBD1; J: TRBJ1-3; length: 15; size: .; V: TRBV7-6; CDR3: CACSPTGVAGNTIYF; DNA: TGTGCCTGCAGCCCTACAGGGGTCGCTGGAAACACCATATATTTT
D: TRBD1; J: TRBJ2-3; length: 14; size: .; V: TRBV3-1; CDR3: CASSQSDRADTQYF; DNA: TGTGCCAGCAGCCAATCGGACAGGGCAGATACGCAGTATTTT
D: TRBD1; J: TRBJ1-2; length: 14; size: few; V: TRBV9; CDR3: CASSVRQGAAGYTF; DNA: TGTGCCAGCAGCGTCCGACAGGGGGCGGCAGGCTACACCTTC
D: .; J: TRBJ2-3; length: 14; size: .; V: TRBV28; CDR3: CASMAADPTDTQYF; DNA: TGTGCCAGCATGGCAGCCGATCCAACAGATACGCAGTATTTT
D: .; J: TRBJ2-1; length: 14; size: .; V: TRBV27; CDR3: CASSVGQGWSEQFF; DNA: TGTGCCAGCAGTGTAGGCCAGGGGTGGAGTGAGCAGTTCTTC
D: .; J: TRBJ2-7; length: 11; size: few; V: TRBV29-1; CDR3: CYRHRVGEQYF; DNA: TGCTATAGGCACAGGGTAGGCGAGCAGTACTTC
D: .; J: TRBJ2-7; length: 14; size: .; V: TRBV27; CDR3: CASSLYYSSYVQYF; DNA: TGTGCCAGCAGTTTATATTACAGCTCCTACGTGCAGTACTTC
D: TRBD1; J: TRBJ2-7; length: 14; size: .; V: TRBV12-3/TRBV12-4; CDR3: CASSIEYRGSEQYF; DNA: TGTGCCAGCAGTATCGAATACAGGGGATCCGAGCAGTACTTC
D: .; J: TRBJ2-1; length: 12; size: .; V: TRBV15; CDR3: CATSRDLAVQFF; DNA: TGTGCCACCAGCAGAGATCTTGCGGTGCAGTTCTTC
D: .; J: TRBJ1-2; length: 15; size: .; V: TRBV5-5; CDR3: CASSIPGHVLYGYTF; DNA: TGTGCCAGCAGCATACCGGGACATGTCCTCTATGGCTACACCTTC
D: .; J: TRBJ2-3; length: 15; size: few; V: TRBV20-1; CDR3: CSAIDGDRSTDTQYF; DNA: TGCAGTGCGATAGACGGTGACCGTAGCACAGATACGCAGTATTTT
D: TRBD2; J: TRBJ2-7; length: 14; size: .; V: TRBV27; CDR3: CASSLIGRGYEQYF; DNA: TGTGCCAGCAGTTTAATCGGGAGGGGCTACGAGCAGTACTTC
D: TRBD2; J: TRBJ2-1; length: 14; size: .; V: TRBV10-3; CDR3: CAISQGLAVNEQFF; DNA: TGTGCCATCAGCCAAGGACTAGCGGTGAACGAGCAGTTCTTC
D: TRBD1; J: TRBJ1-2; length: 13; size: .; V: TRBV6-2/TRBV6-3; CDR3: CASRHRGHYGYTF; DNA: TGTGCCAGCAGGCACAGGGGGCATTATGGCTACACCTTC
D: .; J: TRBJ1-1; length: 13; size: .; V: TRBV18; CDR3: CASRRVENTEAFF; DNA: TGTGCCAGCCGGCGGGTTGAGAACACTGAAGCTTTCTTT